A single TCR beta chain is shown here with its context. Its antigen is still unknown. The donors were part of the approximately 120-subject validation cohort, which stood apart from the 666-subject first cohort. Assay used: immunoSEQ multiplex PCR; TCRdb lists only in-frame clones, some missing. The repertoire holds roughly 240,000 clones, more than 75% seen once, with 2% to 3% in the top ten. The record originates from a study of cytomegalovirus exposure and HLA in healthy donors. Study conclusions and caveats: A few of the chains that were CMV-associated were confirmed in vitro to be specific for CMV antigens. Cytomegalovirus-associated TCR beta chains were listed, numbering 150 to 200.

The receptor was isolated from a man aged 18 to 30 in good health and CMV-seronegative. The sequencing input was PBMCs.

For the CDR3, the DNA is TGTGCCAGCAGTGCCGGTGAAGCTTTCTTT. It yields the protein CASSAGEAFF. The chain has TRBV25-1 and TRBJ1-1; D not certain. The CDR3 is 10 residues long. Germline assignment: CDR1 MGHDK and CDR2 SYGVNS. The ends were cut back, 4 bases at V and 7 bases at J, with 4 bases in the middle.